A selection of T cell receptor beta chains follows, all from one sample in a study of OX40 agonist ivuxolimab in advanced cancers. The data were produced by immunoSEQ multiplex PCR, yet TCRdb's version contains in-frame clones alone and is incomplete. The table shows some 74,000 clones, with approximately 87% occurring only once. The sample was CD4+ or CD8+ T cells sorted from blood, taken in a trial of the OX40 agonist ivuxolimab. These receptors originate from an adult with an advanced solid tumor such as melanoma, head and neck, liver or kidney cancer. The conserved cysteine and the conserved F or W are not part of the CDR3 here. The order of the fields is V gene, CDR3 protein.

TRBV21-1	ARPGTHYEQY
TRBV4-1	ASSQGDRTMNTEAF
TRBV6-6	ASSVTGADSGYT
TRBV9	ASSEGLAGGSGGLETQY
TRBV27	ASSWRTSGRGEF
TRBV10-2	ASSDREGTGELF
TRBV5-4	ASSLRSGTGNTEAF
TRBV5-1	ATTRGSGPTGELF
TRBV9	ASSVDAAGDQETQY
TRBV29-1	SVDQEGPYNEQF
TRBV7-2	ASSLALGIQY
TRBV5-4	ASSKEGDHYGYT
TRBV6-5	ASRLAGVGTGELF
TRBV9	ASSVVAGRAVPDTQY
TRBV29-1	SVEFLGEAKNIQY